This T cell receptor (beta chain) stems from a study of molecular identifiers for immune sequencing clone quantification. Whole-study findings and limits: Clones that exceeded 20 RNA copies held over 99% of effector molecules, yet under 1% in naive cells.

TCRdb independently ran MiXCR on the PCR reads; one entry per CDR3 protein. The sample carries about 320,000 distinct CDR3 sequences, roughly 23% recorded once. There are 13 residues in the CDR3. Trimming took off 5 bases at V and 1 base at J, with 8 bases between the two ends. Comment on this clonotype: Its matching antigen is unknown.

The sequence was obtained from a human donor in good health. Some libraries in this study had Jurkat cell RNA spiked in. The material sequenced was naive CD8+ T cells from blood, with Jurkat cell RNA spiked in. Subset in this sample: FACS-sorted CD8+CD4-CCR7+CD45RA+ naive T cells. V gene TRBV12-3 or TRBV12-4 combines with J gene TRBJ2-5; D unresolved. Written as DNA, the CDR3 is TGTGCCAGCAGTCACGCGTTCCAAGAGACCCAGTACTTC. Amino acids: CASSHAFQETQYF.